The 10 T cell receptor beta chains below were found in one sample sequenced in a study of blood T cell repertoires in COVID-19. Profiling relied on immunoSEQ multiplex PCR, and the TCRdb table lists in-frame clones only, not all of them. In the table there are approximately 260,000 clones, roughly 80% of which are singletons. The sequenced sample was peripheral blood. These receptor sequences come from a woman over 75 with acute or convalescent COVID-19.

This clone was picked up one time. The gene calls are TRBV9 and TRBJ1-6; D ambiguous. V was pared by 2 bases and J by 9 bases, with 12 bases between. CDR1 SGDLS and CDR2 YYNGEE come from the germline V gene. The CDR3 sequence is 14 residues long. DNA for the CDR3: TGTGCCAGCAGCGTGAAGGAGGGTAGTTCACCCCTCCACTTT. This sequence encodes CASSVKEGSSPLHF.

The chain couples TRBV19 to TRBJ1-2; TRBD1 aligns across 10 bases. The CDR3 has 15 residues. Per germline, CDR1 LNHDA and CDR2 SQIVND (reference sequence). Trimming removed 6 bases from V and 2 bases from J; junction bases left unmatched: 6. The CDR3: CASSPGQGVNYGYTF. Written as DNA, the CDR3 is TGTGCCAGTAGCCCCGGACAGGGGGTGAACTATGGCTACACCTTC.

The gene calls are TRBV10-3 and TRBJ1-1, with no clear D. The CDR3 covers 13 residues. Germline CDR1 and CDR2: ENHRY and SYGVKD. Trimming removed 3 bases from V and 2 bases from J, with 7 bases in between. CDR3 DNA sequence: TGTGCCATCAGTGAAAGAGATAACACTGAAGCTTTCTTT. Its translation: CAISERDNTEAFF.

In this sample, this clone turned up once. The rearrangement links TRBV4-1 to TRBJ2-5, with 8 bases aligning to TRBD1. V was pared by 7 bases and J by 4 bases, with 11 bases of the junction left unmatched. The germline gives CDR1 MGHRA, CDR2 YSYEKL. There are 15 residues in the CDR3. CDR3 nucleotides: TGCGCCAGCACCGCTATACCTACAGGGGGAGAGACCCAGTACTTC. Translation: CASTAIPTGGETQYF.

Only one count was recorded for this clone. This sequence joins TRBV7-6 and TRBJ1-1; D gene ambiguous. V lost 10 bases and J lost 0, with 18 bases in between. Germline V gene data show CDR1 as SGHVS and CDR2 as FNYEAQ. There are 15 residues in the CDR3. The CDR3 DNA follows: TGTGCCACCCATCGGGGAGGGTATATGAACACTGAAGCTTTCTTT. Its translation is CATHRGGYMNTEAFF.

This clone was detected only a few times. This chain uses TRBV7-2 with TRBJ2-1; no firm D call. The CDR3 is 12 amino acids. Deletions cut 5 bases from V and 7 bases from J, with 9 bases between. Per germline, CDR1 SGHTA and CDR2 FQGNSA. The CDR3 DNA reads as TGTGCCAGCAGCCGCCCTAGGAATGAGCAGTTCTTC. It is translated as CASSRPRNEQFF.

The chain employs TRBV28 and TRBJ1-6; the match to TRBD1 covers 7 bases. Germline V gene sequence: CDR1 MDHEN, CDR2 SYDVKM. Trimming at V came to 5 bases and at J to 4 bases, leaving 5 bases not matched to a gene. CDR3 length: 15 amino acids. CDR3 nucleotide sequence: TGTGCCAGCAGTAGCGGACAGGTTTATAATTCACCCCTCCACTTT. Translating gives CASSSGQVYNSPLHF. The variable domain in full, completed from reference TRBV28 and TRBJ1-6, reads DVKVTQSSRYLVKRTGEKVFLECVQDMDHENMFWYRQDPGLGLRLIYFSYDVKMKEKGDIPEGYSVSREKKERFSLILESASTNQTSMYLCASSSGQVYNSPLHFGNGTRLTVT.

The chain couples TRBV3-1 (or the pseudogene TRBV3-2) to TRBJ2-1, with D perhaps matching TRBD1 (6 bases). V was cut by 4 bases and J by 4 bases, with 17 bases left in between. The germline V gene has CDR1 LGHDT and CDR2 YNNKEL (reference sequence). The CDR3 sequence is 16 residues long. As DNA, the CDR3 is TGTGCCAGCAGCCGGCAGGGGCTCCGGAATTACAATGAGCAGTTCTTC. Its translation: CASSRQGLRNYNEQFF.

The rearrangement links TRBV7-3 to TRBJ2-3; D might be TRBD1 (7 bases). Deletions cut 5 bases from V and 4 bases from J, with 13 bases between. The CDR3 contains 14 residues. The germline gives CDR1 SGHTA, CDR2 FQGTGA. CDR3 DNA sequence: TGTGCCAGCAGCCCAGGGGGAGGATCAGATACGCAGTATTTT. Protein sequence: CASSPGGGSDTQYF.

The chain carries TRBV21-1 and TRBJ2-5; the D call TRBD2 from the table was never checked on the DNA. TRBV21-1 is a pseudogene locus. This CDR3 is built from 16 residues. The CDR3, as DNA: TGTGCCAGCAGCAAAATTACCGGGACTAGGTGGGAGACCCAGTACTTC. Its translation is CASSKITGTRWETQYF.